This is a list of T cell receptor beta chains from one sample in a study of T cells in Graves' hyperthyroidism and ophthalmopathy. TCRdb re-called the multiplex PCR reads through MiXCR, storing one row per CDR3 protein. The sample consists of over 700,000 distinct CDR3 sequences, over 15% of them appearing once. The sample taken for sequencing was blood. These receptors all stem from a woman between 50 and 59 years old with Graves' hyperthyroidism that later progressed to Graves' ophthalmopathy. Both conserved end residues are part of each CDR3. Each record gives: clone size, D gene, J gene, V gene, CDR3 protein, CDR3 DNA. A D gene is named only where the DNA matches it firmly. Rows give clone size only sometimes, using once, few, many, or a class for an expanded clone.

NA,TRBD1,TRBJ1-2,TRBV7-9,CASSEQGEGGYTF,TGTGCCAGCAGCGAACAGGGGGAAGGTGGCTACACCTTC
NA,TRBD2,TRBJ2-1,TRBV24-1,CATSDPTRGGNNEQFF,TGTGCCACCAGTGATCCCACCCGGGGGGGCAACAATGAGCAGTTCTTC
NA,TRBD1,TRBJ1-5,TRBV11-2,CASSSPGQGEIASDSNQPQHF,TGTGCCAGCAGCTCGCCCGGACAGGGCGAGATTGCCTCCGATAGCAATCAGCCCCAGCATTTT
many,TRBD1,TRBJ1-1,TRBV30,CAWRTGGYTEAFF,TGTGCCTGGAGGACAGGGGGGTACACTGAAGCTTTCTTT
NA,TRBD1,TRBJ2-6,TRBV4-1,CASSPGQHRRANVLTF,TGCGCCAGCAGCCCGGGACAGCACAGAAGGGCCAACGTCCTGACTTTC
many,NA,TRBJ2-7,TRBV20-1,CSASQRGHLSYEQYF,TGCAGTGCTAGCCAACGGGGACATCTTTCCTACGAGCAGTACTTC
few,TRBD2,TRBJ2-1,TRBV11-2,CASRLAGNNEQFF,TGTGCCAGCAGATTAGCGGGAAACAATGAGCAGTTCTTC
NA,NA,TRBJ2-2,TRBV5-1,CASSLQQPNTGELFF,TGCGCCAGCAGCTTGCAACAGCCAAACACCGGGGAGCTGTTTTTT
NA,NA,TRBJ1-5,TRBV2,CASSETRREQPQHF,TGTGCCAGCAGTGAAACAAGGCGGGAGCAGCCCCAGCATTTT
NA,NA,TRBJ1-2,TRBV4-1,CASSPSIRQSGGGYTF,TGCGCCAGCAGCCCTTCGATACGACAGAGCGGAGGTGGCTACACCTTC
NA,TRBD2,TRBJ2-1,TRBV3-1,CASSQDGTSGGHNEQFF,TGTGCCAGCAGCCAAGATGGGACTAGCGGGGGCCACAATGAGCAGTTCTTC
many,TRBD2,TRBJ2-4,TRBV5-1,CASSLGLAGGLAKNIQYF,TGCGCCAGCAGCTTGGGGCTAGCGGGGGGACTAGCCAAAAACATTCAGTACTTC
few,NA,TRBJ1-2,TRBV29-1,CSVEDQGNGYTF,TGCAGCGTTGAAGATCAAGGGAATGGCTACACCTTC
NA,NA,TRBJ1-1,TRBV4-1,CASSQDQGRTEAFF,TGCGCCAGCAGCCAAGATCAGGGTCGGACTGAAGCTTTCTTT
many,TRBD2,TRBJ2-5,TRBV29-1,CSVEGEGRQETQYF,TGCAGCGTTGAAGGGGAGGGGCGCCAAGAGACCCAGTACTTC
many,NA,TRBJ1-1,TRBV6-1,CASRVDISMNTEAFF,TGTGCCAGCAGAGTTGACATTTCGATGAACACTGAAGCTTTCTTT
few,TRBD2,TRBJ2-1,TRBV12-3/TRBV12-4,CASSSGGPSYNEQFF,TGTGCCAGCAGTAGCGGGGGGCCCTCCTACAATGAGCAGTTCTTC
NA,NA,TRBJ2-1,TRBV6-1,CASSGQAAYNEQFF,TGTGCCAGCAGTGGGCAAGCAGCCTACAATGAGCAGTTCTTC
NA,NA,TRBJ1-2,TRBV24-1,CATSDPSGTGPPNYGYTF,TGTGCCACCAGTGATCCATCCGGGACTGGCCCTCCTAACTATGGCTACACCTTC
few,NA,TRBJ2-2,TRBV9,CASSVSGSGELFF,TGTGCCAGCAGCGTGTCAGGGTCCGGGGAGCTGTTTTTT
NA,NA,TRBJ1-1,TRBV28,CASSSNPGLKIYTEAFF,TGTGCCAGCAGTTCAAATCCGGGACTAAAAATATACACTGAAGCTTTCTTT
NA,NA,TRBJ2-6,TRBV5-4,CASSLGLQETNVLTF,TGTGCCAGCAGCTTGGGATTACAGGAGACCAACGTCCTGACTTTC
NA,NA,TRBJ1-1,TRBV10-3,CAISQQGENTEAFF,TGTGCCATCAGTCAACAGGGCGAGAACACTGAAGCTTTCTTT
few,NA,TRBJ1-3,TRBV12-5,CASGPGSGAGNTIYF,TGTGCTAGTGGCCCCGGGTCGGGAGCCGGAAACACCATATATTTT
NA,NA,TRBJ2-7,TRBV19,CASSMLSGRGHSYEQYF,TGTGCCAGTAGTATGTTAAGCGGACGGGGACACTCCTACGAGCAGTACTTC
many,TRBD2,TRBJ2-2,TRBV20-1,CSARPPWASGNTGELFF,TGCAGTGCTAGACCTCCGTGGGCTAGCGGTAACACCGGGGAGCTGTTTTTT